This T cell receptor (beta chain) was documented in a study of blood T cell repertoires in COVID-19. Study as a whole: The samples span acute and convalescent COVID-19 from the United States, Italy and Spain.

The method was immunoSEQ multiplex PCR; TCRdb's version includes in-frame clones alone and lacks a portion of them. The sample lists around 47,000 clones, 88% occurring once. V was shortened by 4 bases and J by 2 bases, with 9 bases between the two germline ends. CDR1 LGHDT and CDR2 YNNKEL come from the germline V gene (reference sequence). The CDR3 sequence is 13 residues long. Sequenced: peripheral blood. The TCR comes from a man aged 45 to 65 with active COVID-19. This chain links TRBV3-1 (or the pseudogene TRBV3-2) with TRBJ2-7; D possibly corresponds to TRBD2 (5 bases). The CDR3 protein is CASSLAQTYEQYF. DNA for the CDR3: TGTGCCAGCAGCCTAGCGCAGACCTACGAGCAGTACTTC.